What follows describes a single TCR beta chain. The specificity of this receptor is unknown. No much larger clonotype is one base removed from it; base qualities were not supplied. This sample was included in a study of OX40 agonist ivuxolimab in advanced cancers. About the full investigation: The costimulatory receptor OX40 (CD134) was targeted by ivuxolimab, a fully human IgG2 agonistic monoclonal antibody. Intravenous ivuxolimab was administered to patients every 2 weeks at six dose levels: 0.01, 0.1, 0.3, 1.5, 3 and 10 mg/kg. Among the approximately 50 dose-escalation patients, some 20 had hepatocellular carcinoma, roughly 15 melanoma, 9 renal cell carcinoma and 9 head and neck cancer. A male proportion of nearly 85% and a mean age of 60 years, ranging from about 23 to 90, were recorded for the dose-escalation cohort. Prior anti-PD-1, anti-PD-L1 or anti-CTLA-4 therapy was permitted, and checkpoint inhibitors had been received by under 50% of dose-escalation patients. Partial responses occurred in three dose-escalation patients: two with cutaneous melanoma and one with hepatocellular carcinoma. The purpose of peripheral TCRbeta sequencing was to test whether ivuxolimab changed TCR sequence diversity and led to clonal T-cell expansion. The monotherapy dose-escalation portion (N ≈ 52 patients) of the phase I ivuxolimab trial is reported in the paper.

The trial excluded patients who had a history of autoimmune disease or who were on systemic immunosuppression. Peripheral blood for TCR sequencing was collected from all dose cohorts at baseline, on cycle 4 day 1, and on cycle 7 day 1. Samples came from an open-label, multicenter, first-in-human phase I dose-escalation trial of ivuxolimab. The trial enrolled adults with locally advanced or metastatic head and neck squamous cell, hepatocellular, melanoma or renal cell carcinoma. Before TCR sequencing, CD4+ T cells and CD8+ T cells from peripheral blood were sorted into separate populations. For sequencing of the TCRbeta CDR3 region, genomic DNA was extracted from the sorted cells. The immunoSEQ Assay was used for sequencing of TCRbeta CDR3 regions. This is the immuneACCESS table as TCRdb keeps it, with only in-frame sequences that have V and J called. A part of the clones is gone; compared with another copy, unresolved V genes explain less than half, and the rest is unexplained. The sample yields 30,000 to 40,000 clones; roughly 89% were counted once. The ten largest clones capture less than 2% of the sample.

Paper-wide results and their limitations: In the 0.1-3.0 mg/kg groups, partial responders had among the lowest normalized peripheral clonal expansion, particularly in CD8+ T cells. The antigen specificity of the peripheral T cells that underwent clonal expansion was not determined. On average, CD8+ T cells showed more expanded clones than CD4+ T cells after ivuxolimab. At doses from 0.1 to 3.0 mg/kg, clonal expansion was seen in both CD4+ and CD8+ blood T cells between baseline and week 6. Low levels of normalized T-cell clonal expansion were also seen in some nonresponding patients.

Trimming takes 5 bases from V and 6 bases from J, and the germline ends sit 16 bases apart. CDR1 SGHVS and CDR2 FNYEAQ were looked up in the germline V gene. From cysteine to phenylalanine, the CDR3 is 14 amino acids long. Only the CDR3 region is kept as DNA, spanning 42 bases read in frame from base 1. The receptor's source is an adult with an advanced solid tumor such as melanoma, head and neck, liver or kidney cancer. The V and J genes are TRBV7-6 and TRBJ1-1; too little of a D gene remains to name it. Sequences were derived from CD4+ or CD8+ T cells sorted from blood, sampled in a trial of the OX40 agonist ivuxolimab. The DNA is as follows: TGTGCCAGCAGCGCAGATCACTCCCCCCCTGAAGCTTTCTTT. This codes for CASSADHSPPEAFF.